This TCR beta chain was obtained from a study of shared clonotypes between healthy human individuals. Broader study findings: A small donor pool kept down the genetic and exposure-history diversity that was represented.

The naive CD8 subset, CD45RO-negative cells positively selected for CCR7, excluded terminally differentiated effector memory CD45RA+ cells. This CDR3 contains 13 residues. Germline CDR1 is LNHDA and CDR2 is SQIVND (reference sequence). V was pared by 7 bases and J by 5 bases, with 4 bases of the junction left unmatched. Some clones are missing from TCRdb's copy, which holds only in-frame ones; the method was immunoSEQ multiplex PCR. The data contain around 2,000,000 clones, 93% of them singletons. This clone was recorded only once. No antigen is known for it. The J gene is TRBJ2-7, the V gene TRBV19, with 11 bases matching TRBD1. The sample consisted of naive CD8+ T cells from PBMCs. This clonotype originated in a man aged 18 to 29 in good health. Some clones in this sample may be carry-over from other donors' samples. For the CDR3, the DNA is TGTGCCAGTACCGGACAGGGGGCGCACGAGCAGTACTTC. Its translation is CASTGQGAHEQYF.